The 32 T cell receptor beta chains listed next were all sequenced from one sample in a study of cytomegalovirus exposure and HLA in healthy donors. With 60 Vbeta and 13 Jbeta primers, the PCR was carried out. The assay was immunoSEQ multiplex PCR, and TCRdb's table has in-frame clones only and misses some. The table records over 75,000 clones, about three quarters of them present only once. Sequencing input: PBMCs. All receptors come from a man aged 40-49 years in good health and CMV-seropositive.

V and J are TRBV9 and TRBJ2-1; 9 nucleotides match TRBD1. The trim removed 2 bases at V and 7 bases at J, leaving 7 bases unmatched. Looked up from germline, CDR1 is SGDLS and CDR2 is YYNGEE. The CDR3 length is 15 residues. CDR3 bases: TGTGCCAGCAGCGTTGAGGGGACAGGGCAAAATGAGCAGTTCTTC. Translation: CASSVEGTGQNEQFF.

This clone has just one count. This chain links TRBV5-1 with TRBJ2-2; D is possibly TRBD1 (7 bases). The CDR3 consists of 17 residues. From germline, CDR1 is SGHRS and CDR2 YFSETQ. V was clipped by 2 bases and J by 4 bases, with 18 bases between them. The CDR3 DNA reads as TGCGCCAGCAGCTTCAGTTCCGGACAGGAGGGCACCGGGGAGCTGTTTTTT. Its translation: CASSFSSGQEGTGELFF.

This chain links TRBV28 with TRBJ2-5; 8 nucleotides line up with TRBD2. CDR1 is MDHEN and CDR2 is SYDVKM in the germline V gene. This CDR3 is built from 14 residues. V was clipped by 3 bases and J by 4 bases; unmatched bases: 4. CDR3 residues: CASSLGTSGETQYF. The CDR3 coding sequence is TGTGCCAGCAGTTTGGGAACTAGCGGAGAGACCCAGTACTTC.

The gene calls are TRBV7-3 and TRBJ2-7, with D tentatively TRBD1 (5 bases). V shed 5 bases and J shed 3 bases, with 14 bases lying between them. The germline gives CDR1 SGHTA, CDR2 FQGTGA. The CDR3 sequence is 14 residues long. The CDR3 DNA reads TGTGCCAGCAGCCCGGCCAGGGCGAGCTACGAGCAGTACTTC. This gives the protein CASSPARASYEQYF. The whole variable domain, remainder taken from reference TRBV7-3 and TRBJ2-7, is GAGVSQTPSNKVTEKGKYVELRCDPISGHTALYWYRQSLGQGPEFLIYFQGTGAADDSGLPNDRFFAVRPEGSVSTLKIQRTERGDSAVYLCASSPARASYEQYFGPGTRLTVT.

This chain links TRBV28 with TRBJ1-2; 8 bases line up with TRBD1. The V gene's germline CDR1 is MDHEN and CDR2 SYDVKM. This CDR3 region has 13 residues. V gave up 5 bases and J gave up 4 bases; unmatched junction bases: 3. The CDR3 here is CASSPGGGYGYTF. CDR3 nucleotide sequence: TGTGCCAGCAGTCCAGGGGGCGGCTATGGCTACACCTTC.

The J gene is TRBJ1-4, the V gene TRBV5-4; tentatively, D is TRBD1 (5 bases). Germline CDR1 is SGHNT and CDR2 is YYREEE (reference sequence). Deletions cut 4 bases from V and 3 bases from J, with 10 bases between. The CDR3 sequence is 14 residues long. The CDR3 spells CASSRQGPNEKLFF. CDR3 sequence (DNA): TGTGCCAGCAGCCGTCAGGGCCCTAATGAAAAACTGTTTTTT.

This clone showed up just a few times. This CDR3 is CASSREGGSPGNTIYF. In nucleotides, the CDR3 is TGTGCCAGCAGCCGCGAAGGGGGTTCCCCTGGAAACACCATATATTTT. The V and J genes are TRBV7-6 and TRBJ1-3, with a weak D call TRBD1 (6 bases). The V end was cut by 5 bases, the J end by 2 bases, with 16 bases between. The CDR3 runs 16 residues. The germline gives CDR1 SGHVS, CDR2 FNYEAQ. The whole variable domain, remainder taken from reference TRBV7-6 and TRBJ1-3, is GAGVSQSPRYKVTKRGQDVALRCDPISGHVSLYWYRQALGQGPEFLTYFNYEAQQDKSGLPNDRFSAERPEGSISTLTIQRTEQRDSAMYRCASSREGGSPGNTIYFGEGSWLTVV.

The rearrangement uses TRBV5-1 and TRBJ2-5, with TRBD1 matching 7 bases. V shed 2 bases and J 5 bases; nucleotides not matched to a gene: 3. The CDR3 length is 13 residues. Germline V lookup: CDR1 SGHRS, CDR2 YFSETQ. The CDR3: CASSFPQGETQYF. CDR3 nucleotides: TGCGCCAGCAGCTTCCCACAGGGGGAGACCCAGTACTTC.

This clone was seen more than once but under ten times. The junction departs from the called germline gene at one end, perhaps through a read error. V is TRBV5-4 and J is TRBJ2-2, with D tentatively TRBD1 (6 bases). The germline gives CDR1 SGHNT, CDR2 YYREEE (reference sequence). The CDR3 totals 15 residues. CDR3 sequence reads: CASTTMGAKTGELFF. The CDR3 DNA reads TGTGCCAGCACCACGATGGGGGCGAAGACCGGGGAGCTGTTTTTT.

The chain couples TRBV7-9 to TRBJ2-7; 7 bases are a match to TRBD1. This CDR3 has 16 residues. Looked up from germline, CDR1 is SEHNR and CDR2 is FQNEAQ (reference sequence). The V segment lost 4 bases and the J segment 1 base; nucleotides outside the gene matches: 10. The CDR3: CASSSISGTASYEQYF. The CDR3 nucleotides read TGTGCCAGCAGCTCGATTTCCGGGACAGCGTCCTACGAGCAGTACTTC.

The chain employs TRBV27 and TRBJ1-2, with a weak D call TRBD1 (5 bases). This CDR3 spans 14 amino acids. Germline CDR1 is MNHEY and CDR2 is SMNVEV (reference sequence). V gave up 0 bases and J gave up 4 bases, with 9 bases separating them. CDR3 nucleotides: TGTGCCAGCAGTTTATCCAGGGCGATCTATGGCTACACCTTC. It is translated as CASSLSRAIYGYTF.

J is TRBJ2-2 and V is TRBV10-3; weak D call: TRBD1 (6 bases). This CDR3 has 14 residues. Germline values: CDR1 ENHRY, CDR2 SYGVKD. V was cut by 2 bases and J by 5 bases, with 9 bases left in between. CDR3 sequence (DNA): TGTGCCATCAGTGAGGGGGACAAGACCGGGGAGCTGTTTTTT. It is translated as CAISEGDKTGELFF.

This clone was seen more than once but under ten times. The rearrangement uses TRBV6-5 and TRBJ1-2; tentatively, D is TRBD1 (6 bases). Looked up from germline, CDR1 is MNHEY and CDR2 is SVGAGI. There are 13 residues in the CDR3. With 5 bases removed from V and 11 bases from J, the gap between germline ends came to 18 bases. The CDR3 here is CASSTGQGMGYTF. As DNA, the CDR3 is TGTGCCAGCAGTACGGGACAAGGGATGGGGTACACCTTC.

This clone was detected only once. The chain couples TRBV14 to TRBJ1-3; no clear D gene. Germline V gene data show CDR1 as SGHDN and CDR2 as FVKESK. Trimming cost V 3 bases and J 1 base, with 7 bases left between them. This CDR3 spans 14 amino acids. CDR3 sequence (DNA): TGTGCCAGCAGCCAGCAGGTGTCTGGAAACACCATATATTTT. Its translation: CASSQQVSGNTIYF.

This clone was counted only a few times. The chain is built from TRBV15 and TRBJ1-1; D call uncertain. The germline V and J ends were trimmed by 5 bases and 1 base, with 5 bases remaining between them. The CDR3 has 12 amino acids. Germline assignment: CDR1 LNHNV and CDR2 YYDKDF (reference sequence). This CDR3 is CATSPGNTEAFF. CDR3 bases: TGTGCCACCAGCCCCGGGAACACTGAAGCTTTCTTT.

This rearrangement joins TRBV28 to TRBJ1-1; 8 bases align to TRBD1. Germline CDR1 is MDHEN and CDR2 is SYDVKM. The CDR3 is 13 residues long. V shed 7 bases, J shed 8 bases, and the junction held 9 bases outside the gene matches. CDR3 nucleotides: TGTGCCAGCACCACTCAGGGGGCAGTAGAAGCTTTCTTT. This codes for CASTTQGAVEAFF.

J is TRBJ1-2 and V is TRBV27, with TRBD1 as a possible D gene (6 bases). The germline V and J ends were trimmed by 0 bases and 8 bases, with 13 bases remaining between them. Germline CDR1 reads MNHEY; CDR2 reads SMNVEV (reference sequence). The CDR3 spans 14 residues. CDR3 in amino acids: CASSLSPYRDGYTF. The CDR3 nucleotides read TGTGCCAGCAGTTTATCACCCTACAGGGACGGCTACACCTTC.

The chain has TRBV9 and TRBJ2-2, with 14 bases that match TRBD2. The CDR3 length is 15 residues. Germline trimming cut 4 bases from V and 7 bases from J; bases unmatched to any gene: 3. Per germline, CDR1 SGDLS and CDR2 YYNGEE. The CDR3 region has the DNA TGTGCCAGCAGCCCGGGACTAGCGGGGGACGGGGAGCTGTTTTTT. This translates into CASSPGLAGDGELFF.

This clone showed up just a few times. V and J are TRBV6-5 and TRBJ2-7, with TRBD2 matching 7 bases. Trimming removed 7 bases from V and 1 base from J; junction bases left unmatched: 7. CDR3 size: 14 residues. Germline CDR1 is MNHEY and CDR2 is SVGAGI. Here the CDR3 DNA reads TGTGCCAGCATTAAACTGGGGGGGTCCTACGAGCAGTACTTC. Protein: CASIKLGGSYEQYF.

This chain connects TRBV6-5 to TRBJ1-5; weak D call: TRBD1 (6 bases). V lost 5 bases and J lost 1, with 12 bases in between. CDR1 and CDR2 (germline): MNHEY, SVGAGI. CDR3 length: 15 residues. Written as DNA, the CDR3 is TGTGCCAGCAGTCCTAGAGGACAGAGCAATCAGCCCCAGCATTTT. Amino acids: CASSPRGQSNQPQHF.

This rearrangement joins TRBV5-5 to TRBJ2-6; D remains ambiguous. The V end was cut by 4 bases, the J end by 0 bases, with 8 bases between. The CDR3 length is 15 residues. CDR1 is SGHKS and CDR2 is YYEKEE in the germline V gene (reference sequence). The CDR3 here is CASSLQNSGANVLTF. The DNA for the CDR3 is TGTGCCAGCAGCCTCCAGAACTCTGGGGCCAACGTCCTGACTTTC.

This chain uses TRBV25-1 with TRBJ2-1, with unresolved D. Germline V lookup: CDR1 MGHDK, CDR2 SYGVNS. This CDR3 is 13 amino acids long. V dropped 2 bases and J dropped 4 bases, with 6 bases sitting between them. The CDR3 DNA reads as TGTGCCAGCAGTGAAGACTCTTACAATGAGCAGTTCTTC. It yields the protein CASSEDSYNEQFF.

The gene calls are TRBV19 and TRBJ1-2; D unresolved. Per germline, CDR1 LNHDA and CDR2 SQIVND (reference sequence). The V end lost 1 base, the J end lost 10 bases, and 16 bases lay between the germline ends. The CDR3 length is 14 residues. The CDR3 DNA reads TGTGCCAGTAGTATAGCGACGGAGGTGGGCGCCTACACCTTC. This gives the protein CASSIATEVGAYTF.

The V call is TRBV6-1, the J call TRBJ1-5, with D perhaps TRBD1 (5 bases). The CDR3 spans 17 residues. CDR1 and CDR2 (germline): MNHNS, SASEGT. V lost 4 bases and J 2 bases, leaving 18 bases between the germline ends. CDR3 amino acids: CASSATEGRIGNQPQHF. CDR3 coding DNA: TGTGCCAGCAGTGCGACAGAGGGGAGGATAGGCAATCAGCCCCAGCATTTT.

This sequence joins TRBV10-1 and TRBJ1-5; perhaps TRBD1 as D (5 bases). This CDR3 is 11 amino acids long. Germline values: CDR1 WNHNN, CDR2 SYGVQD (reference sequence). This CDR3 reads CALLRDQPQHF. The CDR3 DNA follows: TGCGCTCTACTCAGGGATCAGCCCCAGCATTTT.

The chain employs TRBV23-1 and TRBJ2-3; D unresolved. TRBV23-1 is noted as an ORF with a role that remains uncertain. The CDR3 runs 16 residues. The germline V and J ends were trimmed by 4 bases and 0 bases, with 14 bases remaining between them. CDR3 residues: CASSLDTRTSTDTQYF. The CDR3 coding sequence is TGCGCCAGCAGTCTTGATACCCGTACTAGCACAGATACGCAGTATTTT.

This clone appeared a few times. V usage is TRBV6-1 and J usage is TRBJ2-7, with no clear D. V was pared by 7 bases and J by 0 bases, with 10 bases between. This CDR3 spans 13 amino acids. Per germline, CDR1 MNHNS and CDR2 SASEGT. This CDR3 is CASTLGLSYEQYF. Written as DNA, the CDR3 is TGTGCCAGCACCCTGGGCCTCTCCTACGAGCAGTACTTC.

V gene TRBV5-6 combines with J gene TRBJ2-7, with D perhaps TRBD2 (6 bases). From germline, CDR1 is SGHDT and CDR2 YYEEEE. The length of the CDR3 is 13 residues. V was cut by 2 bases and J by 5 bases, with 11 bases left in between. The DNA of the CDR3 is TGTGCCAGCAGCTTCGGGACTTCCGACGAGCAGTACTTC. Its translation: CASSFGTSDEQYF.

This clone was recorded once. J is TRBJ1-4 and V is TRBV9; unclear D gene. In germline, CDR1 is SGDLS, CDR2 YYNGEE. The germline V and J ends were trimmed by 4 bases and 3 bases, with 16 bases remaining between them. There are 16 residues in the CDR3. Here the CDR3 reads CASSLTPRESNEKLFF. CDR3 bases: TGTGCCAGCAGCCTAACCCCGCGGGAATCTAATGAAAAACTGTTTTTT.

This sequence joins TRBV15 and TRBJ2-7, with TRBD2 matching over 8 bases. V was clipped by 3 bases and J by 3 bases; unmatched bases: 4. The CDR3 consists of 14 residues. CDR1 is LNHNV, CDR2 YYDKDF, per germline (reference sequence). The CDR3 loop is CATSRSAGGYEQYF. DNA of the CDR3: TGTGCCACCAGCAGGTCCGCGGGAGGCTACGAGCAGTACTTC.

This chain links TRBV5-4 with TRBJ1-4, with D tentatively TRBD1 (5 bases). The CDR3 sequence is 15 residues long. Germline V gene data show CDR1 as SGHNT and CDR2 as YYREEE (reference sequence). The V gene lost 0 bases and the J gene lost 4 bases, with 10 bases spanning the gap. The CDR3 sequence is CASSLDTGYNEKLFF. The CDR3 coding sequence is TGTGCCAGCAGCTTGGATACAGGTTATAATGAAAAACTGTTTTTT.

The rearrangement joins TRBV15 to TRBJ2-1, with 8 nucleotides matching TRBD2. J was trimmed by 4 bases and V by 5 bases; bases with no gene match: 7. This CDR3 comprises 15 residues. The germline CDR1 and CDR2 sequences are LNHNV and YYDKDF (reference sequence). The CDR3 reads CATSFSTSVYNEQFF. The DNA for the CDR3 is TGTGCCACCAGCTTCTCGACTAGCGTGTACAATGAGCAGTTCTTC. The full variable domain, its missing parts supplied by reference TRBV15 and TRBJ2-1, is DAMVIQNPRYQVTQFGKPVTLSCSQTLNHNVMYWYQQKSSQAPKLLFHYYDKDFNNEADTPDNFQSRRPNTSFCFLDIRSPGLGDTAMYLCATSFSTSVYNEQFFGPGTRLTVL.